The present T cell receptor beta chain was sequenced within a study of T-cell reconstitution after alpha-beta-depleted transplantation in children. During its preparation, the TCRbeta library received unique molecular identifiers. In TCRdb, the PCR reads were re-called with MiXCR into one record per CDR3 protein. The sample records about 980,000 distinct CDR3 sequences, about 29% being singletons. Germline loops: CDR1 LGHDT, CDR2 YNNKEL (reference sequence). This CDR3 is 16 amino acids long. V was clipped by 4 bases and J by 2 bases; unmatched bases: 6. For this clonotype: Antigen unknown.

Study outcomes and limitations: After transplant, at about two months, alpha-beta T cells were reportedly derived from several hundred expanded graft clones.

This sequence originates from a boy less than two years old who had a stem cell transplant for SCID, so the T cells may come from the graft donor. The specimen was PBMCs, mostly from graft donor cells, collected 360 days after TCRalphabeta/CD19-depleted stem cell transplant. The chain links TRBV3-1 to TRBJ2-1; 9 bases line up with TRBD2. The DNA for the CDR3 is TGTGCCAGCAGCCGGTATAGCGGGGGACCCTACAATGAGCAGTTCTTC. Amino acids: CASSRYSGGPYNEQFF.